Described below is a single TCR beta chain sequence and its context. V lost 3 bases and J lost 0, with 8 bases in between. The CDR3 is 14 amino acids. Germline assignment: CDR1 KGHSH and CDR2 LQKENI. TCRdb keeps only in-frame clones here, not all; method: immunoSEQ multiplex PCR. This repertoire shows 490,000 or so clones, 65% to 80% found once; its top ten account for roughly 12%. This entry belongs to a study of shared clonotypes between healthy human individuals. The sequenced sample was PBMCs. The chain links TRBV18 to TRBJ1-2; no clear D. The TCR comes from a woman in her forties in good health. Some clones in this sample may be carry-over from other donors' samples. The CDR3 region is CASSPSTANYGYTF. DNA of the CDR3: TGTGCCAGCTCACCTTCGACGGCTAACTATGGCTACACCTTC.